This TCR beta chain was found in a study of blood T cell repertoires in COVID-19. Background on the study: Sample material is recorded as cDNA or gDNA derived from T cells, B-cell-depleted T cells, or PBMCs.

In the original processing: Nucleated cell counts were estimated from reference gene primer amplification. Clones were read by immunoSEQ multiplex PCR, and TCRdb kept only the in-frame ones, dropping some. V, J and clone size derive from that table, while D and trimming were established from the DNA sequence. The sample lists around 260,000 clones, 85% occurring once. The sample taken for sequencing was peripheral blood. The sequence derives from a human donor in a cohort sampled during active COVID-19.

This CDR3 is CASWDNSYEQYF. In DNA form, the CDR3 reads TGTGCCAGCTGGGACAACTCCTACGAGCAGTACTTC. V and J are TRBV6-5 and TRBJ2-7, with D maybe TRBD1 (6 bases). V lost 8 bases and J 0 bases, leaving 8 bases between the germline ends. Germline V gene lookup returns CDR1 MNHEY and CDR2 SVGAGI. The CDR3 totals 12 residues.